The 14 T cell receptor beta chains presented below share a single source sample, sequenced in a study of blood T cell repertoires in COVID-19. Libraries were prepared by immunoSEQ multiplex PCR; TCRdb keeps only in-frame clonotypes and omits some of them. The sample carries fewer than 55,000 clones, 80% to 85% recorded once. Sequencing input: peripheral blood. Receptors were obtained from a human donor with acute or convalescent COVID-19. The donor label of this sample is uncertain.

This chain joins TRBV19 and TRBJ2-6; TRBD1 aligns across 9 bases. This CDR3 comprises 18 residues. With 6 bases clipped from V and 0 bases from J, the junction kept 9 bases outside the gene matches. Per germline, CDR1 LNHDA and CDR2 SQIVND (reference sequence). CDR3 residues: CASRMGQGRTSGANVLTF. In nucleotides, the CDR3 is TGTGCCAGTAGAATGGGACAGGGCAGAACCTCTGGGGCCAACGTCCTGACTTTC.

The rearrangement joins TRBV7-9 to TRBJ1-2; 7 nucleotides match TRBD1. The junction had 21 bases not matched to a gene; V was cut back by 5 bases and J by 6 bases. This CDR3 spans 18 amino acids. Germline V lookup: CDR1 SEHNR, CDR2 FQNEAQ (reference sequence). The CDR3 DNA follows: TGTGCCAGCAGCCTTCTTACCTCTCATCGACAGGGAGCAAATGGCTACACCTTC. Residues: CASSLLTSHRQGANGYTF.

The genes are TRBV18 and TRBJ2-5; 7 nucleotides line up with TRBD1. The CDR3 contains 13 residues. V lost 6 bases to trimming and J lost 2 bases; unmatched junction nucleotides: 3. CDR1 KGHSH and CDR2 LQKENI come from the germline V gene. CDR3 nucleotide sequence: TGTGCCAGCTCTCCGGGACAGCAAGAGACCCAGTACTTC. This sequence encodes CASSPGQQETQYF. The whole variable domain, filled in from reference TRBV18 and TRBJ2-5, reads NAGVMQNPRHLVRRRGQEARLRCSPMKGHSHVYWYRQLPEEGLKFMVYLQKENIIDESGMPKERFSAEFPKEGPSILRIQQVVRGDSAAYFCASSPGQQETQYFGPGTRLLVL.

This clone has just a few counts. The chain recombines TRBV7-9 with TRBJ2-1, with TRBD2 matching over 10 bases. Germline lookup yields CDR1 SEHNR and CDR2 FQNEAQ (reference sequence). This CDR3 spans 15 amino acids. V lost 7 bases to trimming and J lost 4 bases; unmatched junction nucleotides: 7. In nucleotides, the CDR3 is TGTGCCAGCAAACCTCCGGGACTAGCGTACAATGAGCAGTTCTTC. Translation gives CASKPPGLAYNEQFF.

The CDR3 bases are TGCAGTGCTTGGGGAGGCGGCATTCAGTACTTC. This sequence encodes CSAWGGGIQYF. This chain connects TRBV20-1 to TRBJ2-4, with D perhaps TRBD2 (6 bases). The germline V gene has CDR1 DFQATT and CDR2 SNEGSKA (reference sequence). Deletions cut 5 bases from V and 9 bases from J, with 11 bases between. This CDR3 comprises 11 residues.

In this sample, this clone turned up once. V and J are TRBV29-1 and TRBJ2-2; D may be TRBD2 (6 bases). V was shortened by 7 bases and J by 3 bases, with 12 bases between the two germline ends. The CDR3 covers 13 residues. The germline V gene has CDR1 SQVTM and CDR2 ANQGSEA. The CDR3 DNA is TGCAGCGCCCGGAGGGGAGACACCGGGGAGCTGTTTTTT. It yields the protein CSARRGDTGELFF.

The genes are TRBV24-1 and TRBJ2-1, with 14 positions matching TRBD2. Germline CDR1 is KGHDR and CDR2 is SFDVKD. V was pared by 4 bases and J by 7 bases, with 8 bases of the junction left unmatched. The CDR3 contains 17 residues. The CDR3, as DNA: TGTGCCACCAGTGAGGGCTCGGGACTAGCGGGAGTTAATGAGCAGTTCTTC. Protein: CATSEGSGLAGVNEQFF.

The chain couples TRBV9 to TRBJ1-2, with TRBD1 as a possible D gene (5 bases). Germline V gene lookup returns CDR1 SGDLS and CDR2 YYNGEE. The CDR3 runs 15 residues. Trimming left V 2 bases short and J 4 bases short, with 15 bases between. CDR3 region: CASSVAGGWSYGYTF. As DNA, the CDR3 is TGTGCCAGCAGCGTGGCGGGGGGATGGAGCTATGGCTACACCTTC.

This chain uses TRBV15 with TRBJ1-3; 8 nucleotides match TRBD1. V dropped 3 bases and J dropped 8; count of bases not matched to a gene: 6. The CDR3 totals 14 residues. CDR1 and CDR2 (germline): LNHNV, YYDKDF (reference sequence). The CDR3 here is CATSRTGVGYTIYF. The CDR3 DNA is TGTGCCACCAGCAGGACAGGGGTCGGCTACACCATATATTTT.

This clone came up once. The chain couples TRBV6-1 to TRBJ1-5, with D possibly being TRBD1 (5 bases). This CDR3 is built from 14 residues. Germline V gene lookup returns CDR1 MNHNS and CDR2 SASEGT. The V gene lost 0 bases and the J gene lost 3 bases, with 6 bases spanning the gap. The CDR3 DNA sequence: TGTGCCAGCAGTGAAGCAGGGGTCAATCAGCCCCAGCATTTT. This gives the protein CASSEAGVNQPQHF.

The CDR3 here is CASSTTYQGGTEAFF. Written as DNA, the CDR3 is TGTGCCAGCAGTACTACCTACCAGGGAGGGACTGAAGCTTTCTTT. The chain couples TRBV6-5 to TRBJ1-1; perhaps TRBD1 as D (5 bases). The CDR3 runs 15 residues. The germline gives CDR1 MNHEY, CDR2 SVGAGI. V was clipped by 5 bases and J by 5 bases, with 18 bases between them.

The chain joins TRBV12-3 or TRBV12-4 to TRBJ1-2; D may be TRBD1 (6 bases). Trimming left V 3 bases short and J 9 bases short, with 8 bases between. The CDR3 has 11 residues. The CDR3 DNA reads as TGTGCCAGCAGTTTCAGGGGAAGCTACACCTTC. Amino acid sequence: CASSFRGSYTF.

This chain joins TRBV4-3 and TRBJ1-2; D possibly corresponds to TRBD1 (6 bases). The CDR3 is 14 residues long. The V and J ends lost 0 bases and 7 bases respectively, with 12 bases between them. CDR1 and CDR2 (germline): LGHNA, YSLEER. CDR3 DNA sequence: TGCGCCAGCAGCCAAGATACAGGGCTGGCTGGCTACACCTTC. It is translated as CASSQDTGLAGYTF.

The chain combines TRBV19 with TRBJ2-2, with 11 bases matching TRBD2. This CDR3 has 16 amino acids. V shed 4 bases and J 6 bases; nucleotides not matched to a gene: 7. Germline lookup yields CDR1 LNHDA and CDR2 SQIVND (reference sequence). The CDR3 is CASSKIAGGPSGELFF. CDR3 DNA: TGTGCCAGTAGTAAGATAGCGGGGGGGCCATCCGGGGAGCTGTTTTTT.